Listed below are T cell receptor beta chains from one sample, sequenced in a study of cytomegalovirus exposure and HLA in healthy donors. Method: immunoSEQ multiplex PCR; TCRdb's copy keeps in-frame clones and lacks some. The sample yields some 190,000 clones, around 90% seen once. Sequences were obtained from PBMCs. Receptors originate from a young woman in good health and CMV-seronegative. Both conserved end residues are part of each CDR3. The order of the fields is D gene, clone size, V gene, J gene, CDR3 protein, CDR3 DNA. The D gene is left open where the match is weak. Some rows have no size entry. The others give once, few or many, or a class for an expanded clone.

TRBD2	-	TRBV6-6	TRBJ2-1	CASSSDRLAGGNEQFF	TGTGCCAGCAGTTCGGACCGACTAGCGGGGGGCAATGAGCAGTTCTTC
-	-	TRBV19	TRBJ1-5	CASSMRENSNQPQHF	TGTGCCAGTAGTATGAGGGAAAATAGCAATCAGCCCCAGCATTTT
TRBD2	-	TRBV4-1	TRBJ2-3	CASSLRTREGDTQYF	TGCGCCAGCAGCCTGCGGACTCGGGAGGGAGATACGCAGTATTTT
-	-	TRBV5-1	TRBJ2-7	CASSSEEETYEQYF	TGCGCCAGCAGCTCCGAAGAAGAGACCTACGAGCAGTACTTC
-	-	TRBV2	TRBJ2-7	CASSLSSYEQYF	TGTGCCAGCAGTTTGAGCTCCTACGAGCAGTACTTC
-	few	TRBV4-1	TRBJ2-1	CASSQDRGAGYNEQFF	TGCGCCAGCAGCCAAGATCGGGGGGCGGGGTACAATGAGCAGTTCTTC
TRBD1	once	TRBV19	TRBJ1-1	CASSIGRQGGNTEAFF	TGTGCCAGTAGTATAGGCCGACAGGGAGGCAACACTGAAGCTTTCTTT
-	-	TRBV29-1	TRBJ2-5	CSVERSGETQYF	TGCAGCGTTGAAAGGAGTGGGGAGACCCAGTACTTC
TRBD2	-	TRBV5-1	TRBJ2-1	CASSPWTSGDEQFF	TGCGCCAGCAGCCCATGGACTAGCGGGGATGAGCAGTTCTTC
TRBD1	-	TRBV27	TRBJ1-2	CASSPSATGGPGYTF	TGTGCCAGCAGTCCCTCCGCGACAGGGGGCCCCGGCTACACCTTC
TRBD1	-	TRBV27	TRBJ1-1	CASTRTGVIGTEAFF	TGTGCCAGCACTCGGACAGGGGTGATTGGGACTGAAGCTTTCTTT
-	once	TRBV10-3	TRBJ1-2	CAISPAEGNYGYTF	TGTGCCATCAGCCCTGCGGAGGGAAACTATGGCTACACCTTC
-	once	TRBV19	TRBJ1-5	CASSMASVISNQPQHF	TGTGCCAGTAGTATGGCCAGCGTTATTAGCAATCAGCCCCAGCATTTT
-	-	TRBV4-1	TRBJ2-1	CASSHAPRGEQFF	TGCGCCAGCAGCCATGCCCCTAGGGGGGAGCAGTTCTTC
-	once	TRBV6-5	TRBJ1-4	CASSTGSATNEKLFF	TGTGCCAGCAGTACAGGTTCTGCAACTAATGAAAAACTGTTTTTT
TRBD2	-	TRBV4-2	TRBJ2-2	CASSQRRSGRYGELFF	TGTGCCAGCAGCCAACGTCGGAGCGGGAGGTACGGGGAGCTGTTTTTT
TRBD2	once	TRBV5-6	TRBJ2-5	CASSLTAGGARAQYF	TGTGCCAGCAGCCTGACGGCGGGGGGGGCGCGGGCCCAGTACTTC
TRBD1	-	TRBV6-1	TRBJ1-2	CASTDRGLDYTF	TGTGCCAGCACCGACAGGGGGTTAGACTACACCTTC
TRBD1	-	TRBV6-5	TRBJ1-2	CAIHRGTNYGYTF	TGTGCCATCCACAGGGGGACGAACTATGGCTACACCTTC
TRBD1	-	TRBV5-1	TRBJ2-1	CASSQPGTGGNEQFF	TGCGCCAGCAGCCAACCCGGGACAGGGGGTAATGAGCAGTTCTTC
-	-	TRBV7-2	TRBJ1-3	CASSSSTGGNTIYF	TGTGCCAGCAGCTCCTCGACAGGTGGAAACACCATATATTTT
-	-	TRBV11-2	TRBJ1-2	CASSLSTEYGYTF	TGTGCCAGCAGCCTCTCGACAGAATATGGCTACACCTTC
TRBD1	-	TRBV10-3	TRBJ2-7	CAISEPGQGGTTYF	TGTGCCATCAGTGAGCCGGGACAGGGAGGAACCACGTACTTC
TRBD1	-	TRBV27	TRBJ2-7	CASSVSGQGNYEQYF	TGTGCCAGCAGTGTATCGGGACAGGGTAATTACGAGCAGTACTTC
-	-	TRBV5-4	TRBJ1-1	CASSLVAGNTEAFF	TGTGCCAGCAGCTTGGTCGCCGGGAACACTGAAGCTTTCTTT
-	-	TRBV5-1	TRBJ1-4	CASSLGPVPGEKLFF	TGCGCCAGCAGCTTGGGTCCCGTACCGGGGGAAAAACTGTTTTTT
-	-	TRBV4-2	TRBJ2-1	CASSQAPGEWNEQFF	TGTGCCAGCAGCCAAGCCCCAGGGGAGTGGAATGAGCAGTTCTTC
-	-	TRBV5-1	TRBJ2-3	CASALVGSSTDTQYF	TGCGCCAGCGCCTTAGTGGGGAGCAGCACAGATACGCAGTATTTT
TRBD2	-	TRBV19	TRBJ2-3	CASRRLAGLPDTQYF	TGTGCCAGCCGTCGACTAGCGGGGCTCCCAGATACGCAGTATTTT
TRBD2	-	TRBV10-3	TRBJ2-1	CAISESGLAEISYNEQFF	TGTGCCATCAGTGAGTCTGGACTAGCGGAGATCTCCTACAATGAGCAGTTCTTC
TRBD1	-	TRBV7-3	TRBJ2-7	CASSLTNAGTGSEQYF	TGTGCCAGCAGCTTAACGAATGCCGGGACAGGGAGCGAGCAGTACTTC
TRBD1	-	TRBV19	TRBJ1-2	CASRDRANYGYTF	TGTGCCAGTAGGGACAGGGCAAACTATGGCTACACCTTC
-	-	TRBV30	TRBJ1-2	CAWGWQGLSYGYTF	TGTGCCTGGGGATGGCAGGGCTTATCCTATGGCTACACCTTC
TRBD1	-	TRBV27	TRBJ2-7	CASSLFGGTALSYEQYF	TGTGCCAGCAGTTTATTCGGTGGGACAGCCCTTAGCTACGAGCAGTACTTC
-	-	TRBV19	TRBJ1-4	CASSFLDRKNEKLFF	TGTGCCAGTAGTTTCCTGGACAGAAAAAATGAAAAACTGTTTTTT
TRBD2	few	TRBV5-5	TRBJ2-2	CASSLLSGGYTGELFF	TGTGCCAGCAGCTTGTTATCGGGGGGGTACACCGGGGAGCTGTTTTTT
-	-	TRBV28	TRBJ1-1	CASSGSPRDTEAFF	TGTGCCAGCAGTGGGTCCCCACGGGACACTGAAGCTTTCTTT
-	-	TRBV19	TRBJ1-2	CASSIALDGELYTF	TGTGCCAGTAGTATAGCTTTGGATGGAGAGCTATACACCTTC
TRBD2	-	TRBV4-3	TRBJ2-7	CASSQALAGGEQYF	TGCGCCAGCAGCCAAGCTCTAGCGGGAGGCGAGCAGTACTTC
-	-	TRBV4-1	TRBJ1-2	CASSQEPNSPGAYGYTF	TGCGCCAGCAGCCAAGAGCCCAACAGTCCTGGGGCCTATGGCTACACCTTC
TRBD1	-	TRBV30	TRBJ2-7	CAWSRPGTGGYEQYF	TGTGCCTGGAGCAGACCCGGGACAGGGGGCTACGAGCAGTACTTC
-	-	TRBV7-3	TRBJ2-3	CASSSFTDTQYF	TGTGCCAGCAGCTCGTTCACAGATACGCAGTATTTT
-	-	TRBV15	TRBJ1-1	CATSRDPNREAFF	TGTGCCACCAGCAGAGATCCTAACAGAGAAGCTTTCTTT
TRBD1	-	TRBV2	TRBJ1-4	CASSRRDRDDEKLFF	TGTGCCAGCAGTCGACGGGACAGGGACGATGAAAAACTGTTTTTT
-	-	TRBV10-1	TRBJ1-2	CASSESGASNYGYTF	TGCGCCAGCAGTGAGTCAGGGGCAAGTAACTATGGCTACACCTTC
TRBD1	-	TRBV5-1	TRBJ2-5	CASSLTAPGQGTPETQYF	TGCGCCAGCAGCTTGACAGCTCCGGGACAGGGGACGCCAGAGACCCAGTACTTC
TRBD1	few	TRBV18	TRBJ1-3	CASSQDRERSAIYF	TGTGCCAGCTCACAAGACAGGGAGAGGAGCGCCATATATTTT
-	-	TRBV30	TRBJ1-6	CAWRQGMGIPLHF	TGTGCCTGGAGACAGGGTATGGGAATACCCCTCCACTTT
TRBD1	-	TRBV6-1	TRBJ2-7	CASSERTGSSYEQYF	TGTGCCAGCAGTGAACGGACAGGCTCCTCCTACGAGCAGTACTTC
-	-	TRBV25-1	TRBJ2-7	CASSRDSSYEQYF	TGTGCCAGCAGCCGGGACTCTTCCTACGAGCAGTACTTC
-	-	TRBV7-9	TRBJ1-2	CASSFSGGAGDGYTF	TGTGCCAGCAGCTTTTCTGGGGGGGCAGGGGATGGCTACACCTTC
-	-	TRBV2	TRBJ1-1	CASSLNRNTEAFF	TGTGCCAGCAGCCTTAACAGGAACACTGAAGCTTTCTTT
TRBD1	-	TRBV5-5	TRBJ2-7	CASSLLQGGYEQYF	TGTGCCAGCAGCTTATTACAGGGGGGCTACGAGCAGTACTTC
-	-	TRBV11-1	TRBJ1-2	CASSLYAIPGGYGYTF	TGTGCCAGCAGCTTATACGCAATCCCCGGGGGCTATGGCTACACCTTC
TRBD2	-	TRBV6-5	TRBJ2-1	CASSSSPSGAHNEQFF	TGTGCCAGCAGTTCCTCCCCTAGCGGGGCTCACAATGAGCAGTTCTTC
TRBD1	-	TRBV19	TRBJ2-7	CASSKQGVGHEQYF	TGTGCCAGTAGTAAACAGGGGGTGGGCCACGAGCAGTACTTC
-	-	TRBV2	TRBJ2-7	CASSPQGFGEQYF	TGTGCCAGCAGCCCCCAGGGGTTCGGCGAGCAGTACTTC
-	once	TRBV5-5	TRBJ2-7	CASSLVGGEQYF	TGTGCCAGCAGCTTGGTAGGGGGCGAGCAGTACTTC
TRBD2	-	TRBV30	TRBJ2-3	CAWSPGGTDTQYF	TGTGCCTGGAGTCCGGGGGGGACAGATACGCAGTATTTT